This TCR beta chain emerged from a study of shared clonotypes between healthy human individuals. Whole-study context: Donors were a couple of women and a few men aged 18 to 49. Points from the study as a whole: Genetic and exposure-history diversity was limited by the small donor number.

The run depth of the assay was deep. Profiling relied on immunoSEQ multiplex PCR, and the TCRdb table lists in-frame clones only, not all of them. Of hundreds of thousands of clones in the sample, 79% were seen once. As concerns this clone: Its target is unknown. The sample has other DNA sequences that encode this CDR3 too.

The CDR3 loop spans 11 amino acids. Deletions cut 2 bases from V and 1 base from J, with 3 bases between. The V gene's germline CDR1 is GTSNPN and CDR2 SVGIG (reference sequence). The chain uses TRBV30 and TRBJ2-7; D not certain. The sample taken for sequencing was PBMCs. The sequence derives from a woman between 40 and 55 years old in good health. Some clones in this sample may be carry-over from other donors' samples. DNA of the CDR3: TGTGCCTGGAGTTCTTCCTACGAGCAGTACTTC. This gives the protein CAWSSSYEQYF.